Given below is one T cell receptor (beta chain) in context. Its target is unknown. The sample originates from a study of cytomegalovirus exposure and HLA in healthy donors. The study, taken as a whole, reports: A missense variant in DCLRE1C was later tied to TCR beta V- and J-gene trimming. Specificity of three CMV-associated chains for CMV antigens was verified in vitro. In an earlier analysis, productive rearrangement rates for most beta V segments clustered near 87% or 30%.

60 Vbeta and 13 Jbeta primers were used in PCR. Here immunoSEQ multiplex PCR was the method, and the copy in TCRdb shows in-frame clones only, minus some. Found here are fewer than 200,000 clones, roughly 79% of them singletons; the top ten hold less than 15%. What was sequenced was PBMCs. This sequence was found in a woman in her forties or fifties in good health and CMV-seronegative.

In DNA form, the CDR3 reads TGTGCCAGCAGCACACACGGACAGGGGTCTGGGGCCAACGTCCTGACTTTC. Its protein is CASSTHGQGSGANVLTF. The V call is TRBV9, the J call TRBJ2-6; 9 nucleotides align to TRBD1. V dropped 4 bases and J dropped 1; count of bases not matched to a gene: 6. The CDR3 runs to 17 residues. The V gene's germline CDR1 is SGDLS and CDR2 YYNGEE.